This T cell receptor beta chain was recorded in a study of T cell repertoires in cytomegalovirus infection. MiXCR, run by TCRdb on the reads, gives a single entry per CDR3 protein. The sample holds fewer than 550,000 distinct CDR3 sequences; more than 25% are singletons and the top ten take roughly 13%. The CDR3 totals 14 residues. Per the germline V gene, CDR1 is MGHRA and CDR2 is YSYEKL. V was shortened by 4 bases and J by 4 bases, with 13 bases between the two germline ends. The clonotype was recovered from a human donor in good health (CMV status not recorded). Some clones in this sample may be carry-over from other donors' samples. Material for sequencing was PBMCs. The chain employs TRBV4-1 and TRBJ1-2; D is perhaps TRBD1 (5 bases). The DNA of the CDR3 is TGCGCCAGCAGCCCGCCCCGGGACGTCTATGGCTACACCTTC. Its protein product is CASSPPRDVYGYTF.